The 22 T cell receptor beta chains in this list originate from one sample, sequenced in a study of blood T cell repertoires in COVID-19. Using immunoSEQ multiplex PCR, the repertoire was profiled, and TCRdb retains in-frame clones only, with some absent. Of hundreds of thousands of clones listed, about 89% were seen once; the top ten hold about 4%. Sequencing was performed on PBMCs or T cells enriched from blood (not recorded which). These receptor sequences come from a woman aged 25 to 39 who had recovered from COVID-19.

The chain couples TRBV30 to TRBJ2-4, with a possible D match to TRBD1 (5 bases). The V gene lost 3 bases and the J gene lost 1 base, with 10 bases spanning the gap. CDR3 size: 14 residues. Germline V gives CDR1 GTSNPN, CDR2 SVGIG (reference sequence). The CDR3 DNA follows: TGTGCCTGGAGCCCAGGGCCGGCCAAAAACATTCAGTACTTC. The encoded protein is CAWSPGPAKNIQYF.

Here the CDR3 DNA reads TGTGCCAGCAGCTTAGGATTAGCGGGAGTCAATGAGCAGTTCTTC. Translating gives CASSLGLAGVNEQFF. The chain joins TRBV7-3 to TRBJ2-1; the match to TRBD2 covers 9 bases. The CDR3 is 15 residues long. Unmatched junction bases numbered 5, after V lost 2 bases and J lost 6 bases. Per germline, CDR1 SGHTA and CDR2 FQGTGA.

This chain connects TRBV9 to TRBJ2-1; TRBD2 matches at 8 bases. Germline CDR1 reads SGDLS; CDR2 reads YYNGEE. V lost 0 bases to trimming and J lost 3 bases; unmatched junction nucleotides: 2. The CDR3 consists of 15 residues. For the CDR3, the DNA is TGTGCCAGCAGCGTAGCGGGAGGGGACTACAATGAGCAGTTCTTC. It codes for CASSVAGGDYNEQFF.

This chain links TRBV14 with TRBJ1-1, with a possible D match to TRBD1 (6 bases). CDR1 and CDR2 from the germline V gene are SGHDN and FVKESK. The CDR3 has 14 residues. V was cut by 11 bases and J by 2 bases, with 18 bases left in between. As DNA, the CDR3 is TGTGCCTCTCTCCCGACTGGGACAAACACTGAAGCTTTCTTT. Its translation: CASLPTGTNTEAFF.

The chain recombines TRBV4-2 with TRBJ2-5; D is uncertain. The V gene lost 3 bases and the J gene lost 5 bases, with 10 bases spanning the gap. CDR3 length equals 13 residues. Germline CDR1 LGHNA, CDR2 YNFKEQ. CDR3 sequence reads: CASSQRSAETQYF. The CDR3 coding sequence is TGTGCCAGCAGCCAGAGGTCAGCGGAGACCCAGTACTTC.

DNA of the CDR3: TGTGCCAGCACTCCCGGGGGGGGCTCTGGGGCCAACGTCCTGACTTTC. Its translation is CASTPGGGSGANVLTF. The chain joins TRBV28 to TRBJ2-6; 8 bases match TRBD2. Germline CDR1 reads MDHEN; CDR2 reads SYDVKM. The ends lost 7 bases at V and 0 bases at J; junction bases unmatched: 5. The length of the CDR3 is 16 residues.

This chain links TRBV7-9 with TRBJ2-1; 8 bases align to TRBD1. The trim removed 4 bases at V and 5 bases at J, leaving 16 bases unmatched. The CDR3 is 18 residues long. The germline V gene encodes CDR1 SEHNR and CDR2 FQNEAQ (reference sequence). The CDR3: CASSSLGQGGRGHNEQFF. The CDR3 DNA follows: TGTGCCAGCAGCTCCCTAGGACAGGGAGGTAGAGGGCACAATGAGCAGTTCTTC.

This clone was seen a single time. The CDR3 loop is CAISEEGRQPQHF. As DNA, the CDR3 is TGTGCCATCAGTGAGGAGGGTAGGCAGCCCCAGCATTTT. The chain employs TRBV10-3 and TRBJ1-5, with no clear D. V was clipped by 2 bases and J by 7 bases, with 9 bases between them. This CDR3 is built from 13 residues. The germline V gene encodes CDR1 ENHRY and CDR2 SYGVKD.

Remarks on this clone: This may arise from a read error, as a much more abundant clone is one base away. Other DNA sequences in this sample translate to the same CDR3. The chain joins TRBV12-3 or TRBV12-4 to TRBJ2-7; D not resolved. The CDR3 length is 11 residues. Deletions cut 3 bases from V and 3 bases from J, with 3 bases between. CDR3 residues: CASSFGYEQYF. The DNA of the CDR3 is TGTGCCAGCAGTTTCGGCTACGAGCAGTACTTC.

The rearrangement joins TRBV19 to TRBJ1-1; 8 bases are shared with TRBD1. Germline CDR1 is LNHDA and CDR2 is SQIVND (reference sequence). The CDR3 runs to 14 residues. J was trimmed by 7 bases and V by 0 bases; bases with no gene match: 4. CDR3 sequence reads: CASSIDGDRGEAFF. CDR3 nucleotide sequence: TGTGCCAGTAGTATAGATGGAGACAGGGGTGAAGCTTTCTTT.

This sequence joins TRBV9 and TRBJ2-7; D possibly corresponds to TRBD2 (6 bases). Germline V gives CDR1 SGDLS, CDR2 YYNGEE. V lost 0 bases and J 4 bases, leaving 11 bases between the germline ends. CDR3 length equals 14 residues. This CDR3 is CASSVGTGEYEQYF. In nucleotides, the CDR3 is TGTGCCAGCAGCGTAGGGACGGGAGAGTACGAGCAGTACTTC.

The V and J genes are TRBV6-5 and TRBJ2-2, with TRBD2 matching over 9 bases. The length of the CDR3 is 15 residues. J lost 3 bases, V lost 6 bases, and 5 bases had no gene match. From germline, CDR1 is MNHEY and CDR2 SVGAGI. The chain's CDR3 is CASRLAGPYTGELFF. CDR3 coding DNA: TGTGCCAGCAGGCTAGCGGGACCGTACACCGGGGAGCTGTTTTTT.

The rearrangement links TRBV9 to TRBJ1-2; 7 bases fit TRBD1. The CDR3 runs 16 residues. Germline V gene sequence: CDR1 SGDLS, CDR2 YYNGEE. V lost 2 bases to trimming and J lost 3 bases; unmatched junction nucleotides: 10. The CDR3 nucleotides read TGTGCCAGCAGCGTGGGAGCGACAGGGCCCCACTATGGCTACACCTTC. Its protein is CASSVGATGPHYGYTF.

The genes are TRBV29-1 and TRBJ1-4; a possible D gene is TRBD1 (5 bases). Germline-derived CDR1 and CDR2 are SQVTM and ANQGSEA. CDR3 size: 12 residues. CDR3 region: CSVGQGNEKLFF. The CDR3, as DNA: TGCAGTGTAGGCCAGGGTAATGAAAAACTGTTTTTT.

The rearrangement links TRBV15 to TRBJ1-1; 9 bases agree with TRBD1. The CDR3 contains 15 residues. Trimming removed 5 bases from V and 7 bases from J; junction bases left unmatched: 11. Germline assignment: CDR1 LNHNV and CDR2 YYDKDF (reference sequence). The CDR3 reads CATSHRGQFYHEAFF. CDR3 coding DNA: TGTGCCACCAGCCACAGGGGGCAATTCTACCATGAAGCTTTCTTT.

CDR3 residues: CASSPGGRISNQPQHF. CDR3 DNA: TGTGCCAGTAGTCCAGGAGGGAGAATTAGCAATCAGCCCCAGCATTTT. V gene TRBV19 combines with J gene TRBJ1-5; D call uncertain. Trimming cost V 5 bases and J 0 bases, with 14 bases left between them. CDR1 and CDR2 from the germline V gene are LNHDA and SQIVND (reference sequence). The CDR3 consists of 16 residues.

The chain combines TRBV2 with TRBJ2-7; 9 nucleotides agree with TRBD1. The V segment lost 8 bases and the J segment 0 bases; nucleotides outside the gene matches: 5. This CDR3 has 14 amino acids. Germline CDR1 is SNHLY and CDR2 is FYNNEI. In DNA, the CDR3 is TGTGCCAGCGGACAGGGGACGCTCTCCTACGAGCAGTACTTC. Translated: CASGQGTLSYEQYF.

This rearrangement joins TRBV7-2 to TRBJ1-5; 8 bases map to TRBD1. Looked up from germline, CDR1 is SGHTA and CDR2 is FQGNSA. The CDR3 runs 14 residues. V was pared by 5 bases and J by 5 bases, with 5 bases of the junction left unmatched. CDR3 nucleotide sequence: TGTGCCAGCAGCCCTCAGACAGGGGATCAGCCCCAGCATTTT. Translating gives CASSPQTGDQPQHF.

The chain employs TRBV9 and TRBJ1-1; TRBD1 matches at 9 bases. The germline gives CDR1 SGDLS, CDR2 YYNGEE. The V and J ends lost 4 bases and 13 bases, in that order; junction bases with no gene match: 8. This CDR3 has 12 residues. Here the CDR3 reads CASSPGTGFGFF. Here the CDR3 DNA reads TGTGCCAGCAGCCCCGGGACAGGGTTTGGTTTCTTT.

This clone was observed a handful of times. The J gene is TRBJ1-2, the V gene TRBV27, with D maybe TRBD1 (6 bases). The ends were cut back, 7 bases at V and 4 bases at J, with 13 bases in the middle. The CDR3 covers 13 residues. Germline CDR1 reads MNHEY; CDR2 reads SMNVEV (reference sequence). CDR3 coding DNA: TGTGCCAGCAAGGGACACGACATCTATGGCTACACCTTC. This codes for CASKGHDIYGYTF.

This clone was observed a few times. The rearrangement joins TRBV5-4 to TRBJ1-1; D call uncertain. The CDR3 runs 15 residues. Germline V CDR1 and CDR2: SGHNT, YYREEE (reference sequence). Trimming stripped 0 bases from V and 0 bases from J, with 9 bases between. Written as DNA, the CDR3 is TGTGCCAGCAGCTTGGACGGGAAGGTGAACACTGAAGCTTTCTTT. It translates to CASSLDGKVNTEAFF.

The chain employs TRBV28 and TRBJ1-2; D remains ambiguous. This CDR3 has 15 amino acids. V was pared by 3 bases and J by 2 bases, with 13 bases between. CDR1 and CDR2 from the germline V gene are MDHEN and SYDVKM. The CDR3 nucleotides are TGTGCCAGCAGTTTTATCGCGGGTTCCAACTATGGCTACACCTTC. Protein sequence: CASSFIAGSNYGYTF.